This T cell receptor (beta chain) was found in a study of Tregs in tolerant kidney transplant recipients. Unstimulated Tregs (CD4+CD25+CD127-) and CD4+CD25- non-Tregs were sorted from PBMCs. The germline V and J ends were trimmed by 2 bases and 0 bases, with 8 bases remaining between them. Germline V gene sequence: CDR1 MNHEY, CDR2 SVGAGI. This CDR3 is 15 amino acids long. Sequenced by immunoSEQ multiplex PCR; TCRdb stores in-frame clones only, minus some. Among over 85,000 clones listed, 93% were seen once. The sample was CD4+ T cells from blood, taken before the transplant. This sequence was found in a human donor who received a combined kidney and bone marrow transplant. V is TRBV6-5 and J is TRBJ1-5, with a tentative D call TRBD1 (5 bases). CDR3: CASSYDRYSNQPQHF. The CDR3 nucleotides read TGTGCCAGCAGTTACGACAGATATAGCAATCAGCCCCAGCATTTT.